The 21 T cell receptor beta chains given below trace back to one sample, sequenced in a study of T cell repertoires in cytomegalovirus infection. TCRdb reprocessed the reads with MiXCR, giving one entry per CDR3 protein. The data hold about 25,000 distinct CDR3 sequences, with 20% to 25% observed a single time. No antigens are known for them. Material: CD8+ T cells from cultured PBMCs, obtained from culture after CMV antigen stimulation. The receptors stem from a human donor in good health (CMV status not recorded). Some clones in this sample may be carry-over from other donors' samples.

Comments on this clonotype: At one boundary the junction diverges from the germline segment, which might be a read error. V usage is TRBV29-1 and J usage is TRBJ2-1; possible D gene TRBD2, 6 bases. Germline loops: CDR1 SQVTM, CDR2 ANQGSEA. The CDR3 is made up of 13 amino acids. CDR3 in amino acids: CSIEVGGGSEQFF. In nucleotides, the CDR3 is TGCAGCATTGAAGTTGGGGGAGGCAGTGAGCAGTTCTTC.

This clonotype was counted only a few times. The chain joins TRBV5-6 to TRBJ2-7; 9 positions match TRBD1. In germline, CDR1 is SGHDT, CDR2 YYEEEE. Trimming took 4 bases from V and 4 from J; bases not matched to a gene: 6. The CDR3 spans 14 residues. The CDR3 spells CASSLGTGLYEQYF. Written as DNA, the CDR3 is TGTGCCAGCAGCCTAGGGACAGGGTTGTACGAGCAGTACTTC.

The table lists this clonotype with a few counts. The chain links TRBV12-3 or TRBV12-4 to TRBJ2-7; D unresolved. Trimming left V 4 bases short and J 2 bases short, with 12 bases between. The CDR3 is 14 residues long. In DNA, the CDR3 is TGTGCCAGCAGTTCACCCCAGACCCCCTACGAGCAGTACTTC. It specifies CASSSPQTPYEQYF.

This clonotype has a handful of counts. The germline gene is not matched at one end of the junction; a read error may be the cause. The genes are TRBV28 and TRBJ1-5; D is perhaps TRBD1 (6 bases). Looked up from germline, CDR1 is MDHEN and CDR2 is SYDVKM. This CDR3 is 15 amino acids long. The CDR3 DNA reads as TGTGCCAGCAGTATACCAGGGGCAAGCAGTCAGCCCCAGCATTTT. The encoded protein is CASSIPGASSQPQHF.

This clonotype was found many times. The rearrangement joins TRBV4-1 to TRBJ2-5; D might be TRBD2 (5 bases). The CDR3 has 14 residues. Trimming stripped 1 base from V and 2 bases from J, with 8 bases between. Germline V gene data show CDR1 as MGHRA and CDR2 as YSYEKL. CDR3 sequence reads: CASSQGRGQETQYF. The DNA of the CDR3 is TGCGCCAGCAGCCAAGGACGGGGACAAGAGACCCAGTACTTC.

This clonotype has only a few counts. V is TRBV12-2 and J is TRBJ1-5. TRBV12-2 is termed a pseudogene. This CDR3 is 13 amino acids long. The chain's CDR3 is CASRLIQNQPQHF. The CDR3 region has the DNA TGTGCAAGTCGCTTAATACAAAATCAGCCCCAGCATTTT.

The genes are TRBV7-9 and TRBJ2-1; 11 bases map to TRBD2. CDR1 and CDR2 (germline): SEHNR, FQNEAQ (reference sequence). CDR3 size: 17 residues. V lost 6 bases and J lost 2; bases outside the gene matches: 9. CDR3 DNA sequence: TGTGCCAGCAGATCCGACGGGACTAGCGGCACCTACAATGAGCAGTTCTTC. It is translated as CASRSDGTSGTYNEQFF.

This sequence joins TRBV20-1 and TRBJ2-3; TRBD2 matches 15 bases. The CDR3 sequence is 19 residues long. Germline CDR1 DFQATT, CDR2 SNEGSKA (reference sequence). Unmatched junction bases numbered 11, after V lost 3 bases and J lost 1 base. DNA for the CDR3: TGCAGTGCTAGGGCAAGGACTAGCGGGGGGGCTTTGGGCACAGATACGCAGTATTTT. Amino acids: CSARARTSGGALGTDTQYF.

This clonotype showed up many times. The chain employs TRBV12-3 or TRBV12-4 and TRBJ1-5, with a weak D call TRBD1 (6 bases). The CDR3 consists of 18 residues. V lost 5 bases to trimming and J lost 0 bases, with 20 bases between them. The CDR3 reads CASSPRSLLQGSNQPQHF. The CDR3 nucleotides read TGTGCCAGCAGTCCCCGCTCTTTACTACAGGGTAGCAATCAGCCCCAGCATTTT.

The CDR3 sequence is CSARDPGTVAYEQYF. Written as DNA, the CDR3 is TGCAGTGCTAGAGATCCCGGGACAGTAGCCTACGAGCAGTACTTC. This chain connects TRBV20-1 to TRBJ2-7; 7 bases match TRBD1. This CDR3 is built from 15 residues. Germline CDR1 reads DFQATT; CDR2 reads SNEGSKA (reference sequence). V trimming: 0 bases; J trimming: 2 bases; junction bases outside the gene matches: 7.

This clonotype was seen ten or more times. V and J are TRBV5-1 and TRBJ2-3, with TRBD2 identical over 9 bases. The V gene end was trimmed by 3 bases and the J gene end by 0 bases; junction bases not matched to a gene: 11. The CDR3 sequence is 18 residues long. From germline, CDR1 is SGHRS and CDR2 YFSETQ. CDR3 amino acids: CASSSTTGLATSTDTQYF. CDR3 in DNA: TGCGCCAGCAGCTCCACAACAGGACTAGCGACTAGCACAGATACGCAGTATTTT.

This clonotype was found a few times. The chain has TRBV12-3 or TRBV12-4 and TRBJ1-1; a possible D gene is TRBD1 (5 bases). Trimming left V 8 bases short and J 3 bases short, with 25 bases between. The CDR3 spans 17 residues. The CDR3 loop is CASLRKVGGALDTEAFF. CDR3 in DNA: TGTGCCAGCCTGAGAAAAGTTGGAGGGGCGCTTGACACTGAAGCTTTCTTT.

This clonotype was seen at least ten times. The gene calls are TRBV7-4 and TRBJ2-1, with TRBD1 matching 8 bases. Unmatched junction bases numbered 9, after V lost 6 bases and J lost 8 bases. CDR1 is SGHVT and CDR2 is SQSDAQ in the germline V gene. The CDR3 is 14 amino acids. The CDR3 nucleotides read TGTGCCAGCAGGGAGACAGGGGTTTATGATGAGCAGTTCTTC. It codes for CASRETGVYDEQFF.

The chain links TRBV7-9 to TRBJ2-7; D gene ambiguous. The V and J ends lost 3 bases and 2 bases respectively, with 5 bases between them. CDR1 is SEHNR and CDR2 is FQNEAQ in the germline V gene (reference sequence). This CDR3 contains 12 residues. The CDR3 region is CASSFSTYEQYF. CDR3 in DNA: TGTGCCAGCAGCTTCTCCACCTACGAGCAGTACTTC.

The chain links TRBV3-1 to TRBJ2-1; no reliable D call. The CDR3 is 19 amino acids. Looked up from germline, CDR1 is LGHDT and CDR2 is YNNKEL (reference sequence). V was clipped by 4 bases and J by 0 bases, with 22 bases between them. The CDR3 DNA follows: TGTGCCAGCAGCCTACCGTCTACGCTAGGGTATAGCTCCTACAATGAGCAGTTCTTC. Translation gives CASSLPSTLGYSSYNEQFF.

This clonotype has ten or more counts. This chain uses TRBV7-2 with TRBJ2-5; maybe TRBD1 (5 bases). The CDR3 spans 13 residues. Germline CDR1 reads SGHTA; CDR2 reads FQGNSA. V lost 2 bases and J 4 bases, leaving 8 bases between the germline ends. CDR3 DNA: TGTGCCAGCAGCTTATGGGGCACAGAGACCCAGTACTTC. It specifies CASSLWGTETQYF. Drawing the rest from reference TRBV7-2 and TRBJ2-5, the complete variable domain is GAGVSQSPSNKVTEKGKDVELRCDPISGHTALYWYRQSLGQGLEFLIYFQGNSAPDKSGLPSDRFSAERTGGSVSTLTIQRTQQEDSAVYLCASSLWGTETQYFGPGTRLLVL.

This clonotype was counted between two and nine times. The J gene is TRBJ2-7, the V gene TRBV6-6; perhaps TRBD1 as D (6 bases). V was pared by 7 bases and J by 2 bases, with 18 bases between. This CDR3 contains 15 residues. CDR1 is MNHNY, CDR2 SVGAGI, per germline (reference sequence). Here the CDR3 reads CASTYSASGAYEQYF. DNA for the CDR3: TGTGCCAGCACTTATTCCGCCTCAGGGGCCTACGAGCAGTACTTC.

This chain links TRBV7-9 with TRBJ1-1, with 8 bases that match TRBD1. With 3 bases clipped from V and 10 bases from J, the junction kept 10 bases outside the gene matches. The CDR3 runs to 14 residues. In germline, CDR1 is SEHNR, CDR2 FQNEAQ (reference sequence). The CDR3 DNA reads TGTGCCAGCAGCTTTAGGGACTCCACAGGGGGAGCTTTCTTT. Translation: CASSFRDSTGGAFF.

This clonotype was seen a handful of times. V usage is TRBV5-8 and J usage is TRBJ2-1; D is possibly TRBD1 (6 bases). V was trimmed by 4 bases and J by 3 bases, leaving 14 bases between them. The V gene's germline CDR1 is SGHTS and CDR2 YDEGEE. CDR3 size: 15 residues. The CDR3 DNA reads as TGTGCCAGCAGCCGGGACACCCTGGGCTACAATGAGCAGTTCTTC. Protein sequence: CASSRDTLGYNEQFF.

This clonotype was observed a few times. The V gene is TRBV27, the J gene TRBJ1-2, with 7 bases matching TRBD1. The CDR3 consists of 16 residues. The germline CDR1 and CDR2 sequences are MNHEY and SMNVEV (reference sequence). V shed 0 bases, J shed 6 bases, and the junction held 10 bases outside the gene matches. The CDR3 is CASSLSRQGRFDGYTF. The CDR3 DNA reads TGTGCCAGCAGTTTATCTCGACAGGGCCGGTTCGATGGCTACACCTTC.

The chain has TRBV5-6 and TRBJ1-1; no definite D call. This CDR3 is 12 amino acids long. V was clipped by 0 bases and J by 6 bases, with 6 bases between them. The germline CDR1 and CDR2 sequences are SGHDT and YYEEEE. The CDR3 bases are TGTGCCAGCAGCTTGGTAAGTTCTGAAGCTTTCTTT. Residues: CASSLVSSEAFF. The full variable domain, rest sourced from reference TRBV5-6 and TRBJ1-1, is DAGVTQSPTHLIKTRGQQVTLRCSPKSGHDTVSWYQQALGQGPQFIFQYYEEEERQRGNFPDRFSGHQFPNYSSELNVNALLLGDSALYLCASSLVSSEAFFGQGTRLTVV.